Ten or more counts support the clone carrying this TCR beta chain. The antigen is undetermined. Template material for TCR beta VDJ and CDR3 profiling consisted of genomic DNA. TCRdb called the reads again in MiXCR, with one record for every CDR3 protein. The table lists 120,000 or so distinct CDR3 sequences, roughly 50% of them singletons. This entry is derived from a study of CD8+CD57+ T cells in acquired aplastic anemia. Study-level background: Mean DNA quantity obtained from sorted CD4+ and CD8+ cells was 3 to 4 ug. On average, healthy donors gave some 9.8 million reads for CD4+ cells.

General study findings and limits: Between the patient and control groups, CD8+ Simpson's diversity did not differ significantly.

This CDR3 region has 16 residues. Trimming shortened V by 1 base and J by 0 bases, and 13 bases separated the two germline ends. Per the germline V gene, CDR1 is SGHTA and CDR2 is FQGNSA. The genes are TRBV7-2 and TRBJ2-7, with a possible D match to TRBD2 (7 bases). The specimen sequenced was sorted CD4+, CD8+, or CD8+CD57+ T cells (not recorded which) from PBMCs. The TCR originated in a human donor in good health, serving as a control. DNA of the CDR3: TGTGCCAGCAGCTTAGATTGGCGGGGGCCCTCCTACGAGCAGTACTTC. This codes for CASSLDWRGPSYEQYF. Full variable domain (remainder filled in from reference TRBV7-2 and TRBJ2-7): GAGVSQSPSNKVTEKGKDVELRCDPISGHTALYWYRQSLGQGLEFLIYFQGNSAPDKSGLPSDRFSAERTGGSVSTLTIQRTQQEDSAVYLCASSLDWRGPSYEQYFGPGTRLTVT.